This is a list of T cell receptor beta chains from one sample in a study of T-cell reconstitution after alpha-beta-depleted transplantation in children. TCRdb re-called the PCR reads with MiXCR, one entry per CDR3 protein. The profile shows around 200,000 distinct CDR3 sequences, 8% to 9.5% of them singletons. The specimen comprised PBMCs from the stem cell graft donor, sampled from the stem cell graft. The receptors originated from a human donor who donated a stem cell graft to a child with acute lymphoblastic leukemia. Each CDR3 is given with its conserved first and last residue. The D gene is left open where the match is weak. Clone size is given for some rows only: seen once, a few or many times, or a class if the clone is expanded.

j_gene: TRBJ2-1; abundance: NA; d_gene: NA; len: 13; v_gene: TRBV20-1; CDR3nt: TGCAGTGGACGGATATTTGGTGGCAATGAGCAGTTCTTC; CDR3aa: CSGRIFGGNEQFF
j_gene: TRBJ2-7; abundance: NA; d_gene: NA; len: 14; v_gene: TRBV5-1; CDR3nt: TGCGCCAGCAGTTTTTACGATTCGACCTACGAGCAGTACTTC; CDR3aa: CASSFYDSTYEQYF
j_gene: TRBJ2-3; abundance: few; d_gene: NA; len: 13; v_gene: TRBV28; CDR3nt: TGTGCCAGCAGTACGCGCCCGGATAATACGCAGTATTTT; CDR3aa: CASSTRPDNTQYF
j_gene: TRBJ1-3; abundance: many; d_gene: TRBD1; len: 16; v_gene: TRBV7-8; CDR3nt: TGTGCCAGCAGCTGGGACAGGACGATCTCTGGAAACACCATATATTTT; CDR3aa: CASSWDRTISGNTIYF
j_gene: TRBJ2-1; abundance: NA; d_gene: TRBD2; len: 15; v_gene: TRBV2; CDR3nt: TGTGCCAGCAGTGAATCCGGGACTAGCTACAATGAGCAGTTCTTC; CDR3aa: CASSESGTSYNEQFF
j_gene: TRBJ2-2; abundance: many; d_gene: NA; len: 17; v_gene: TRBV20-1; CDR3nt: TGCAGTGCTAGAGCCCCCGGGGGTGGGGGGCACACCGGGGAGCTGTTTTTT; CDR3aa: CSARAPGGGGHTGELFF
j_gene: TRBJ2-3; abundance: many; d_gene: NA; len: 16; v_gene: TRBV7-9; CDR3nt: TGTGCCAGCAGCTTAGATCAGTACCCCTACACAGATACGCAGTATTTT; CDR3aa: CASSLDQYPYTDTQYF
j_gene: TRBJ1-2; abundance: many; d_gene: NA; len: 14; v_gene: TRBV4-2; CDR3nt: TGTGCCAGCAGCCAATCCCAGGATACTGAGAGCTACACCTTC; CDR3aa: CASSQSQDTESYTF
j_gene: TRBJ1-5; abundance: NA; d_gene: NA; len: 14; v_gene: TRBV20-1; CDR3nt: TGCAGTGCTAGAGTGGGGGGGCGCGATCAGCCCCAGCATTTT; CDR3aa: CSARVGGRDQPQHF
j_gene: TRBJ1-6; abundance: NA; d_gene: TRBD1; len: 14; v_gene: TRBV5-5; CDR3nt: TGTGCCAGCAGATGGGGACAGACTAATTCACCCCTCCACTTT; CDR3aa: CASRWGQTNSPLHF
j_gene: TRBJ2-7; abundance: many; d_gene: NA; len: 13; v_gene: TRBV6-1; CDR3nt: TGTGCCAGCACCCCCGGGGCCTCCTACGAGCAGTACTTC; CDR3aa: CASTPGASYEQYF
j_gene: TRBJ2-3; abundance: many; d_gene: NA; len: 10; v_gene: TRBV7-9; CDR3nt: TGTGCCGGAGGTTCTGATACGCAGTATTTT; CDR3aa: CAGGSDTQYF
j_gene: TRBJ2-7; abundance: few; d_gene: NA; len: 14; v_gene: TRBV27; CDR3nt: TGTGCCAGCAGTTTATCTGGCGCAGCCTACGAGCAGTACTTC; CDR3aa: CASSLSGAAYEQYF
j_gene: TRBJ2-3; abundance: few; d_gene: NA; len: 14; v_gene: TRBV25-1; CDR3nt: TGTGCCAGCAGTGAGGGCGGAGGGAGGGATACGCAGTATTTT; CDR3aa: CASSEGGGRDTQYF
j_gene: TRBJ1-1; abundance: few; d_gene: NA; len: 12; v_gene: TRBV24-1; CDR3nt: TGTGCCACCAGTGACATAAACACTGAAGCTTTCTTT; CDR3aa: CATSDINTEAFF
j_gene: TRBJ1-2; abundance: NA; d_gene: TRBD1; len: 14; v_gene: TRBV6-5; CDR3nt: TGTGCCAGCAGTCCCGGGACAGGGACCCATGGCTACACCTTC; CDR3aa: CASSPGTGTHGYTF
j_gene: TRBJ1-3; abundance: NA; d_gene: NA; len: 13; v_gene: TRBV7-2; CDR3nt: TGTGCCAGCAGCTTACTCGGAGGAAACACCATATATTTT; CDR3aa: CASSLLGGNTIYF
j_gene: TRBJ1-2; abundance: NA; d_gene: TRBD1; len: 17; v_gene: TRBV7-2; CDR3nt: TGTGCCAGCAGCGGAGACAGAGACAGGGGGCAAGTCTATGGCTACACCTTC; CDR3aa: CASSGDRDRGQVYGYTF
j_gene: TRBJ2-3; abundance: NA; d_gene: NA; len: 16; v_gene: TRBV7-9; CDR3nt: TGTGCCAGCAGCCAAACGCTAAGGGCAGTCACAGATACGCAGTATTTT; CDR3aa: CASSQTLRAVTDTQYF
j_gene: TRBJ2-1; abundance: few; d_gene: NA; len: 14; v_gene: TRBV7-9; CDR3nt: TGTGCCAGCAGTTACAGGGCCCCTTACAATGAGCAGTTCTTC; CDR3aa: CASSYRAPYNEQFF
j_gene: TRBJ1-2; abundance: many; d_gene: TRBD1; len: 18; v_gene: TRBV28; CDR3nt: TGTGCCAGCAGTTTCGGGGCGGTGGCAGGGGGCTTAAACTATGGCTACACCTTC; CDR3aa: CASSFGAVAGGLNYGYTF
j_gene: TRBJ2-1; abundance: NA; d_gene: NA; len: 13; v_gene: TRBV15; CDR3nt: TGTGCCACCAGCAGAGATCTGAGAAATGAGCAGTTCTTC; CDR3aa: CATSRDLRNEQFF
j_gene: TRBJ1-1; abundance: few; d_gene: NA; len: 15; v_gene: TRBV7-8; CDR3nt: TGTGCCAGCAGCTCTCAACCACAACTGAACACTGAAGCTTTCTTT; CDR3aa: CASSSQPQLNTEAFF
j_gene: TRBJ2-7; abundance: many; d_gene: NA; len: 14; v_gene: TRBV20-1; CDR3nt: TGCAGTGCAGCCGGGGGGACAGAATCCTACGAGCAGTACTTC; CDR3aa: CSAAGGTESYEQYF
j_gene: TRBJ1-2; abundance: NA; d_gene: NA; len: 15; v_gene: TRBV6-1; CDR3nt: TGTGCCAGCACCGTCAGTAAAGAGCGATTCTATGGCTACACCTTC; CDR3aa: CASTVSKERFYGYTF
j_gene: TRBJ2-7; abundance: NA; d_gene: TRBD2; len: 13; v_gene: TRBV20-1; CDR3nt: TGCAGTACCTCCCAGGCGGGAGGAAACGAGCAGTACTTC; CDR3aa: CSTSQAGGNEQYF
j_gene: TRBJ1-1; abundance: many; d_gene: NA; len: 11; v_gene: TRBV15; CDR3nt: TGTGCCACCAGGGTACAGACTGAAGCTTTCTTT; CDR3aa: CATRVQTEAFF
j_gene: TRBJ2-2; abundance: few; d_gene: NA; len: 15; v_gene: TRBV12-3/TRBV12-4; CDR3nt: TGTGCCAGCAGTTTAAAACAGGGCAACACCGGGGAGCTGTTTTTT; CDR3aa: CASSLKQGNTGELFF
j_gene: TRBJ1-4; abundance: many; d_gene: NA; len: 14; v_gene: TRBV5-1; CDR3nt: TGCGCCAGCAGCGGGGACGCACTCGGGGAAAAACTGTTTTTT; CDR3aa: CASSGDALGEKLFF
j_gene: TRBJ1-6; abundance: few; d_gene: NA; len: 16; v_gene: TRBV20-1; CDR3nt: TGCAGTGCTAGTTTTCCCAGGAGATGGGATAATTCACCCCTCCACTTT; CDR3aa: CSASFPRRWDNSPLHF
j_gene: TRBJ1-1; abundance: many; d_gene: TRBD1; len: 15; v_gene: TRBV29-1; CDR3nt: TGCAGCGTTGAAGTAGGGGGGACAGCGAATACTGAAGCTTTCTTT; CDR3aa: CSVEVGGTANTEAFF
j_gene: TRBJ1-5; abundance: NA; d_gene: NA; len: 12; v_gene: TRBV29-1; CDR3nt: TGCAGCGTTGAAGATTCCGGTCAGCCCCAGCATTTT; CDR3aa: CSVEDSGQPQHF
j_gene: TRBJ2-7; abundance: NA; d_gene: TRBD2; len: 16; v_gene: TRBV5-5; CDR3nt: TGTGCCAGCAGCCCTAGACTAGCGGCGAGCTCCTACGAGCAGTACTTC; CDR3aa: CASSPRLAASSYEQYF
j_gene: TRBJ1-1; abundance: NA; d_gene: NA; len: 12; v_gene: TRBV27; CDR3nt: TGTGCCAGCAAAAGGGCAGGACGCAAAGCTTTCTTT; CDR3aa: CASKRAGRKAFF
j_gene: TRBJ2-7; abundance: few; d_gene: TRBD2; len: 17; v_gene: TRBV5-6; CDR3nt: TGTGCCAGCAGCCGACCTCCGGGACTAGCGGGGTCCCTAGAGCAGTACTTC; CDR3aa: CASSRPPGLAGSLEQYF
j_gene: TRBJ2-7; abundance: NA; d_gene: NA; len: 16; v_gene: TRBV5-1; CDR3nt: TGCGCCAGCAGCCCCCTAAGTTACGGGGCCGTATACGAGCAGTACTTC; CDR3aa: CASSPLSYGAVYEQYF
j_gene: TRBJ2-5; abundance: NA; d_gene: NA; len: 15; v_gene: TRBV5-1; CDR3nt: TGCGCCAGCAGACCCGGGCCGGCCAACCAAGAGACCCAGTACTTC; CDR3aa: CASRPGPANQETQYF
j_gene: TRBJ1-1; abundance: many; d_gene: NA; len: 13; v_gene: TRBV7-9; CDR3nt: TGTGCCAGCAGCTTAGAGAGGGGTGCTGAAGCTTTCTTT; CDR3aa: CASSLERGAEAFF
j_gene: TRBJ1-2; abundance: NA; d_gene: TRBD1; len: 13; v_gene: TRBV12-3/TRBV12-4; CDR3nt: TGTGCCAGCAGCTCCGACAGGGCTTCTGGCTACACCTTC; CDR3aa: CASSSDRASGYTF
j_gene: TRBJ1-4; abundance: many; d_gene: NA; len: 13; v_gene: TRBV29-1; CDR3nt: TGCAGCGCCTCGAGGGGAAGTAATGAAAAACTGTTTTTT; CDR3aa: CSASRGSNEKLFF
j_gene: TRBJ2-2; abundance: few; d_gene: NA; len: 16; v_gene: TRBV4-1; CDR3nt: TGCGCCAGCAGCCAAGATCGTGAAGGGTGGACCGGGGAGCTGTTTTTT; CDR3aa: CASSQDREGWTGELFF
j_gene: TRBJ2-2; abundance: NA; d_gene: NA; len: 13; v_gene: TRBV11-2; CDR3nt: TGTGCCTGTAGGGGGAATACGTCAGGGGAGCTGTTTTTT; CDR3aa: CACRGNTSGELFF
j_gene: TRBJ2-5; abundance: few; d_gene: NA; len: 13; v_gene: TRBV6-4; CDR3nt: TGTGCCAGCAGTGACAGGGACCAAGAGACCCAGTACTTC; CDR3aa: CASSDRDQETQYF
j_gene: TRBJ2-3; abundance: NA; d_gene: NA; len: 14; v_gene: TRBV7-2; CDR3nt: TGTGCCAGCAGCTTGGGAGGTACCGCAGATACGCAGTATTTT; CDR3aa: CASSLGGTADTQYF
j_gene: TRBJ2-7; abundance: NA; d_gene: TRBD1; len: 14; v_gene: TRBV2; CDR3nt: TGTGCCAGCAGTGAGGACAGGCTAGCCTACGAGCAGTACTTC; CDR3aa: CASSEDRLAYEQYF
j_gene: TRBJ2-6; abundance: few; d_gene: NA; len: 17; v_gene: TRBV27; CDR3nt: TGTGCCAGCAGTTGGGGGCCGGCGTCGCCTGGGGCCAACGTCCTGACTTTC; CDR3aa: CASSWGPASPGANVLTF
j_gene: TRBJ1-2; abundance: many; d_gene: NA; len: 13; v_gene: TRBV20-1; CDR3nt: TGCAGTGCTAGCTTCGGGGATACAGGTGGCTACACCTTC; CDR3aa: CSASFGDTGGYTF
j_gene: TRBJ2-1; abundance: many; d_gene: TRBD2; len: 15; v_gene: TRBV6-4; CDR3nt: TGTGCCAGCAGCGTTACGACTAGCGGGGTGGATGAGCAGTTCTTC; CDR3aa: CASSVTTSGVDEQFF
j_gene: TRBJ2-5; abundance: few; d_gene: NA; len: 14; v_gene: TRBV6-1; CDR3nt: TGTGCCAGCAGAACCGTCGGCGGTCGAGAGACCCAGTACTTC; CDR3aa: CASRTVGGRETQYF
j_gene: TRBJ2-3; abundance: few; d_gene: TRBD2; len: 18; v_gene: TRBV5-6; CDR3nt: TGTGCCAGCAGCTCACCGCGGAGCGGGGGGTCTAGCACAGATACGCAGTATTTT; CDR3aa: CASSSPRSGGSSTDTQYF
j_gene: TRBJ2-2; abundance: few; d_gene: NA; len: 15; v_gene: TRBV10-1; CDR3nt: TGCGCCAGCAGTGTCTATCCGGGGCGCACCGGGGAGCTGTTTTTT; CDR3aa: CASSVYPGRTGELFF
j_gene: TRBJ2-7; abundance: few; d_gene: NA; len: 15; v_gene: TRBV4-3; CDR3nt: TGCGCCAGCAGCCAAGTCCGGGGCGTCCCCTACGAGCAGTACTTC; CDR3aa: CASSQVRGVPYEQYF
j_gene: TRBJ2-3; abundance: NA; d_gene: TRBD2; len: 17; v_gene: TRBV7-9; CDR3nt: TGTGCCAGCAGCCGAACATTAGCGGGGGCTAGCACAGATACGCAGTATTTT; CDR3aa: CASSRTLAGASTDTQYF
j_gene: TRBJ1-4; abundance: NA; d_gene: NA; len: 14; v_gene: TRBV5-5; CDR3nt: TGTGCCAGCAGCTTTACAGGGTGGGGTGAAAAACTGTTTTTT; CDR3aa: CASSFTGWGEKLFF
j_gene: TRBJ2-3; abundance: few; d_gene: TRBD1; len: 12; v_gene: TRBV10-2; CDR3nt: TGCGCCAGCCAGGGGGCCTCCGATACGCAGTATTTT; CDR3aa: CASQGASDTQYF